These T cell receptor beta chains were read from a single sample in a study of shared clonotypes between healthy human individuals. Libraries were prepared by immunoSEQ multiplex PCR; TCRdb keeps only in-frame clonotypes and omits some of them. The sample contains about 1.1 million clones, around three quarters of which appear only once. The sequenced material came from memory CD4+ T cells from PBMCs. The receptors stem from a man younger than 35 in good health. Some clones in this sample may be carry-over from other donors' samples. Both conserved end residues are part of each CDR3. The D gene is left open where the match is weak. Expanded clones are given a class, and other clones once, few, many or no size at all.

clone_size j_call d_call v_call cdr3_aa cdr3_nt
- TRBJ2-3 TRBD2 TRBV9 CASSGRLAGRTDTQYF TGTGCCAGCAGCGGGAGACTAGCGGGTCGCACAGATACGCAGTATTTT
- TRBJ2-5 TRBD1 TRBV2 CASNDAGTGGETQYF TGTGCCAGCAATGACGCCGGGACAGGGGGCGAGACCCAGTACTTC
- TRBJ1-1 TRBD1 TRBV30 CAWIFGTGSEAFF TGTGCCTGGATTTTTGGGACAGGCTCTGAAGCTTTCTTT
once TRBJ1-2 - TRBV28 CASSSLVPGGYTF TGTGCCAGCAGTTCCCTGGTCCCCGGGGGCTACACCTTC
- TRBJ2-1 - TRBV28 CASSLAGSSYNEQFF TGTGCCAGCAGTTTAGCGGGGAGCTCCTACAATGAGCAGTTCTTC
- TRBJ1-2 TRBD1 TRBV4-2 CASSPRGGQGRYGYTF TGTGCCAGCAGCCCCCGGGGAGGACAGGGGAGGTATGGCTACACCTTC
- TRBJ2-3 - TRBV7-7 CASSLAGPRTDTQYF TGTGCCAGCAGCTTGGCAGGGCCACGCACAGATACGCAGTATTTT
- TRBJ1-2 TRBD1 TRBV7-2 CASSTQGSGYGYTF TGTGCCAGCAGCACACAGGGGTCTGGCTATGGCTACACCTTC
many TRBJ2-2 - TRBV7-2 CASSLDSDLNTGELFF TGTGCCAGCAGCCTGGACAGCGACCTTAACACCGGGGAGCTGTTTTTT
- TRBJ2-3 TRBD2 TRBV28 CASRGLAGKGPRLDTQYF TGTGCCAGCAGGGGACTAGCGGGGAAGGGCCCCAGGTTAGATACGCAGTATTTT
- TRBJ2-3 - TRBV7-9 CASSGGRGTDTQYF TGTGCCAGCAGCGGGGGGAGAGGAACAGATACGCAGTATTTT
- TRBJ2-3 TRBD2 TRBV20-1 CSAGLTDTQYF TGCAGTGCGGGACTAACAGATACGCAGTATTTT
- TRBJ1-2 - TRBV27 CASSLLRVTAGSTF TGTGCCAGCAGTTTATTGAGGGTTACCGCTGGCAGTACCTTC
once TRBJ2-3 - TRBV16 CASSQSTASDTQYF TGTGCCAGCAGCCAATCCACAGCTTCTGATACGCAGTATTTT
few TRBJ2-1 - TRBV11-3 CASSHGRGEQFF TGTGCCAGCAGCCATGGACGGGGGGAGCAGTTCTTC
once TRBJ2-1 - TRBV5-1 CASSLTRTGLNEQFF TGCGCCAGCAGCTTGACCAGGACAGGACTAAATGAGCAGTTCTTC
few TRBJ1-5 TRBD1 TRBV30 CAWSALRGNNQPQHF TGTGCCTGGAGTGCTCTCAGGGGGAACAATCAGCCCCAGCATTTT
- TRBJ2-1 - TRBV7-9 CASSPRWSSGNEQFF TGTGCCAGCAGCCCGCGGTGGAGCAGTGGCAATGAGCAGTTCTTC
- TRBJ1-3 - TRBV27 CASSLSPGVSGNTIYF TGTGCCAGCAGTTTATCACCGGGAGTATCAGGAAACACCATATATTTT
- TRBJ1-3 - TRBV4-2 CASSPDGAHSGNTIYF TGTGCCAGCAGCCCGGACGGAGCCCACTCTGGAAACACCATATATTTT
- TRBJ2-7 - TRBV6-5 CASSTTTVGSYEQYF TGTGCCAGCAGTACGACGACTGTGGGCTCCTACGAGCAGTACTTC
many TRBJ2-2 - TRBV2 CASREGRTGELFF TGTGCCAGCAGAGAGGGTCGGACCGGGGAGCTGTTTTTT
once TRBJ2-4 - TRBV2 CASSDLDYTNIQYF TGTGCCAGCAGTGATCTGGACTATACAAACATTCAGTACTTC
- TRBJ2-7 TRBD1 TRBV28 CASSPQTGLLYEQYF TGTGCCAGCAGTCCGCAGACAGGGCTACTCTACGAGCAGTACTTC
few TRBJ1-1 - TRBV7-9 CASSLVSPRTEAFF TGTGCCAGCAGCTTAGTTTCTCCTAGAACTGAAGCTTTCTTT
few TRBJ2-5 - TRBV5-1 CASSAFQETQYF TGCGCCAGCAGCGCCTTCCAAGAGACCCAGTACTTC
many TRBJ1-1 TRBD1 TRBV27 CASSLRGQGALYTEAFF TGTGCCAGCAGTTTACGGGGACAGGGGGCCCTCTACACTGAAGCTTTCTTT
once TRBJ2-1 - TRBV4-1 CASSRDTNYNEQFF TGCGCCAGCAGCCGGGACACGAACTACAATGAGCAGTTCTTC
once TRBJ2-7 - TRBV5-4 CASSLEPSSYEQYF TGTGCCAGCAGCTTGGAGCCGAGCTCCTACGAGCAGTACTTC
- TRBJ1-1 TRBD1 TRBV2 CASSVQGEMNTEAFF TGTGCCAGCAGTGTGCAGGGGGAGATGAACACTGAAGCTTTCTTT
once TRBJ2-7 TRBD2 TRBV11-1 CASSPSGFNRYEQYF TGTGCCAGCAGCCCTAGCGGCTTTAATCGGTACGAGCAGTACTTC
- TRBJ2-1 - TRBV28 CATWGPAPGFF TGTGCCACTTGGGGGCCAGCACCAGGGTTCTTC
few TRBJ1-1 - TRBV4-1 CASREELNTEAFF TGCGCCAGCAGGGAGGAATTGAACACTGAAGCTTTCTTT
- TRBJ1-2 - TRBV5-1 CASSLVEGIYGYTF TGCGCCAGCAGCTTGGTAGAAGGGATCTATGGCTACACCTTC
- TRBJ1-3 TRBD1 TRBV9 CASSAQGAAGNTIYF TGTGCCAGCAGCGCCCAGGGGGCTGCAGGAAACACCATATATTTT
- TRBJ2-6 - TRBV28 CASSLSGSGANVLTF TGTGCCAGCAGTTTATCAGGGTCTGGGGCCAACGTCCTGACTTTC
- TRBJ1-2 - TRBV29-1 CSSRSNYGYTF TGCAGCTCACGGTCAAACTATGGCTACACCTTC
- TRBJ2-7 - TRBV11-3 CASSSGMAGEQYF TGTGCCAGCAGCTCGGGCATGGCGGGCGAGCAGTACTTC
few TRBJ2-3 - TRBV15 CATSRARFTDTQYF TGTGCCACCAGCAGAGCCAGATTTACAGATACGCAGTATTTT
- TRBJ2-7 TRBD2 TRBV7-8 CASSSERGGYEQYF TGTGCCAGCAGCTCGGAGCGGGGGGGCTACGAGCAGTACTTC
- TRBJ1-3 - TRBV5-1 CASSWGPGSGNTIYF TGCGCCAGCAGCTGGGGACCGGGCTCTGGAAACACCATATATTTT
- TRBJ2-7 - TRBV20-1 CSARETYEQYF TGCAGTGCTAGGGAAACATACGAGCAGTACTTC
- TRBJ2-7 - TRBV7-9 CASSLGLSSYEQYF TGTGCCAGCAGCTTAGGCCTGAGTTCCTACGAGCAGTACTTC
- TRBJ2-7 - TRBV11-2 CASESGQDYEQYF TGTGCCAGCGAATCTGGCCAGGACTACGAGCAGTACTTC
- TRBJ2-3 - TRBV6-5 CASSTKDTQYF TGTGCCAGCAGCACCAAAGATACGCAGTATTTT
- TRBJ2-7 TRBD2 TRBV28 CASSSPFSSGSYEQYF TGTGCCAGCAGTTCCCCTTTTTCTAGCGGGAGTTACGAGCAGTACTTC
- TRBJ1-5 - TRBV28 CATTWGGQPQHF TGTGCCACCACGTGGGGGGGCCAGCCCCAGCATTTT
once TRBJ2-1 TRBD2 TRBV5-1 CASSWGPLAGGYNEQFF TGCGCCAGCAGCTGGGGGCCTCTAGCGGGAGGCTACAATGAGCAGTTCTTC
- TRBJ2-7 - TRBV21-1 CASSKEGQGCYEQYF TGTGCCAGCAGCAAAGAGGGACAGGGTTGCTACGAGCAGTACTTC
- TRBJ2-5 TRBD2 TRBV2 CASRASGAGRGTQYF TGTGCCAGCAGGGCCAGCGGGGCCGGGAGAGGGACCCAGTACTTC
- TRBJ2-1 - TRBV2 CASSEGPRNEQFF TGTGCCAGCAGTGAAGGACCCCGGAATGAGCAGTTCTTC
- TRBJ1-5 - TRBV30 CAWSVAENQPQHF TGTGCCTGGAGTGTAGCCGAGAATCAGCCCCAGCATTTT
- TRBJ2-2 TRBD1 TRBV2 CASRDSFTGELFF TGTGCCAGCCGGGACAGTTTCACCGGGGAGCTGTTTTTT